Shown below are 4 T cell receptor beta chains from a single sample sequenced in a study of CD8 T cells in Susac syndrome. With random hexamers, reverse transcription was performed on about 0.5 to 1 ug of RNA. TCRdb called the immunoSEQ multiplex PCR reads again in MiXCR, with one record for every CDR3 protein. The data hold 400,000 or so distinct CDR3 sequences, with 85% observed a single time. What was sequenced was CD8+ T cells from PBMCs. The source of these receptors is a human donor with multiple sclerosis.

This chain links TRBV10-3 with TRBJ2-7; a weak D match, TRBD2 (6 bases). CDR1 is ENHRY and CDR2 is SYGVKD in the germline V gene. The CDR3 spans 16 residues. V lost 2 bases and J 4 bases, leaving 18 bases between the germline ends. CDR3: CAISEPEKEGRYEQYF. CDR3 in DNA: TGTGCCATCAGTGAGCCGGAAAAGGAGGGTCGGTACGAGCAGTACTTC.

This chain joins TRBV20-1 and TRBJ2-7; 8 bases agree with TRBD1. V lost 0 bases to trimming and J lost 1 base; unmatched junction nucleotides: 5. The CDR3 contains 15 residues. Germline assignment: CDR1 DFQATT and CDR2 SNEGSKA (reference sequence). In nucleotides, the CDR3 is TGCAGTGCTAGAGATACCCAGGGGGCTTCCTACGAGCAGTACTTC. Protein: CSARDTQGASYEQYF.

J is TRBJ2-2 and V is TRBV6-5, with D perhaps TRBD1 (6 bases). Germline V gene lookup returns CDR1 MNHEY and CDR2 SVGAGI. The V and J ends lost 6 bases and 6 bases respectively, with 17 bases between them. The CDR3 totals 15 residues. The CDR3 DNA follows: TGTGCCAGCAGCCCGCAAGGGGGTCAAGCCGGGGAGCTGTTTTTT. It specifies CASSPQGGQAGELFF.

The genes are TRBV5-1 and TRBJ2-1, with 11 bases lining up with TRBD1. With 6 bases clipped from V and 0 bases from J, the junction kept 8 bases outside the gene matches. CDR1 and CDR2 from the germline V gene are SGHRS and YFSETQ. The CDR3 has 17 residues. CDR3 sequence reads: CASTGQGATVSYNEQFF. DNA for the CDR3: TGCGCCAGCACCGGACAGGGGGCCACAGTCTCCTACAATGAGCAGTTCTTC.